These 18 T cell receptor beta chains originate from one sample sequenced in a study of cytomegalovirus exposure and HLA in healthy donors. The PCR used 60 Vbeta and 13 Jbeta primers. The repertoire was sequenced with immunoSEQ multiplex PCR; TCRdb's copy has only in-frame clones and lacks some. The data show 130,000 or so clones, 76% seen once. Material: PBMCs. The receptor set was obtained from a man aged 40-49 years in good health and CMV-seronegative.

The V call is TRBV19, the J call TRBJ2-7, with a tentative D call TRBD1 (5 bases). Trimming removed 4 bases from V and 3 bases from J, with 16 bases in between. The CDR3 totals 15 residues. Germline CDR1 is LNHDA and CDR2 is SQIVND (reference sequence). CDR3 DNA sequence: TGTGCCAGTAGTAACCCAGGGCAGGCTCTCTACGAGCAGTACTTC. It encodes CASSNPGQALYEQYF.

This clone was observed a handful of times. This chain joins TRBV15 and TRBJ1-5; D gene uncertain. Between the trimmed V and J ends, which lost 0 bases and 7 bases, there was a span of 13 bases. The CDR3 is made up of 15 amino acids. In germline, CDR1 is LNHNV, CDR2 YYDKDF (reference sequence). The chain's CDR3 is CATSRDRAVGQPQHF. The CDR3, as DNA: TGTGCCACCAGCAGAGACCGAGCGGTGGGGCAGCCCCAGCATTTT.

This chain uses TRBV11-1 with TRBJ2-3, with D hard to call. Germline-derived CDR1 and CDR2 are SGHAT and FQDESV (reference sequence). Trimming pared 2 bases from V and 6 bases from J, leaving 6 bases between. The CDR3 has 12 residues. CDR3 sequence (DNA): TGTGCCAGCAGCTTAATGAGGGATACGCAGTATTTT. This gives the protein CASSLMRDTQYF.

The rearrangement uses TRBV5-4 and TRBJ2-3, with 7 bases that match TRBD1. CDR3 size: 16 residues. Germline CDR1 and CDR2: SGHNT and YYREEE (reference sequence). Unmatched junction bases numbered 4, after V lost 0 bases and J lost 0 bases. The CDR3 loop is CASSLATGASTDTQYF. In nucleotides, the CDR3 is TGTGCCAGCAGCTTGGCCACAGGGGCTAGCACAGATACGCAGTATTTT.

This clone has just a few counts. The rearrangement links TRBV9 to TRBJ2-1, with 8 nucleotides matching TRBD2. Germline assignment: CDR1 SGDLS and CDR2 YYNGEE. V shed 2 bases and J 5 bases; nucleotides not matched to a gene: 3. The CDR3 runs 14 residues. The CDR3 coding sequence is TGTGCCAGCAGCGTCGGGGGGGCAAACAATGAGCAGTTCTTC. It specifies CASSVGGANNEQFF. Variable domain in full (rest from reference TRBV9 and TRBJ2-1): DSGVTQTPKHLITATGQRVTLRCSPRSGDLSVYWYQQSLDQGLQFLIQYYNGEERAKGNILERFSAQQFPDLHSELNLSSLELGDSALYFCASSVGGANNEQFFGPGTRLTVL.

This clone was seen once. The V and J genes are TRBV5-1 and TRBJ1-6, with D possibly matching TRBD1 (6 bases). V lost 4 bases and J 8 bases, leaving 10 bases between the germline ends. The CDR3 spans 13 residues. The germline gives CDR1 SGHRS, CDR2 YFSETQ. CDR3 nucleotide sequence: TGCGCCAGCAGCCCGGACAGTGATTCACCCCTCCACTTT. This encodes CASSPDSDSPLHF. Filled out from reference TRBV5-1 and TRBJ1-6, the complete variable domain reads KAGVTQTPRYLIKTRGQQVTLSCSPISGHRSVSWYQQTPGQGLQFLFEYFSETQRNKGNFPGRFSGRQFSNSRSEMNVSTLELGDSALYLCASSPDSDSPLHFGNGTRLTVT.

This clone was found a few times. V gene TRBV29-1 combines with J gene TRBJ2-1; 10 nucleotides line up with TRBD1. CDR3 length: 12 residues. With V trimmed by 7 bases and J by 6 bases, 3 bases remained unmatched. CDR1 is SQVTM and CDR2 is ANQGSEA in the germline V gene. In nucleotides, the CDR3 is TGCAGCGCCTGGACAGGGGGCAATGAGCAGTTCTTC. It specifies CSAWTGGNEQFF.

The chain recombines TRBV4-1 with TRBJ2-7; D gene ambiguous. Between the trimmed V and J ends, which lost 6 bases and 2 bases, there was a span of 11 bases. CDR1 is MGHRA, CDR2 YSYEKL, per germline. The CDR3 has 13 residues. DNA for the CDR3: TGCGCCAGCAGTCCCACAGAGACCTACGAGCAGTACTTC. It codes for CASSPTETYEQYF.

The J gene is TRBJ1-5, the V gene TRBV5-6, with 8 bases identical to TRBD1. J lost 7 bases, V lost 3 bases, and 12 bases had no gene match. The CDR3 is 16 amino acids. CDR1 and CDR2 from the germline V gene are SGHDT and YYEEEE. The CDR3 DNA follows: TGTGCCAGCAGCTCCCTACAGGACAGGGCCCAACAGCCCCAGCATTTT. Its translation is CASSSLQDRAQQPQHF.

This clone was found a few times. The V gene is TRBV28, the J gene TRBJ2-3, with D possibly TRBD1 on 5 matching bases. Germline V gene data show CDR1 as MDHEN and CDR2 as SYDVKM. The CDR3 totals 16 residues. V dropped 3 bases and J dropped 0 bases, with 13 bases sitting between them. This chain's CDR3 is CASSFPQWGSTDTQYF. CDR3 sequence (DNA): TGTGCCAGCAGTTTTCCCCAATGGGGCAGCACAGATACGCAGTATTTT. Drawing the rest from reference TRBV28 and TRBJ2-3, the complete variable domain is DVKVTQSSRYLVKRTGEKVFLECVQDMDHENMFWYRQDPGLGLRLIYFSYDVKMKEKGDIPEGYSVSREKKERFSLILESASTNQTSMYLCASSFPQWGSTDTQYFGPGTRLTVL.

The chain carries TRBV4-2 and TRBJ2-7; D perhaps matches TRBD2 (5 bases). The V gene lost 0 bases and the J gene lost 2 bases, with 14 bases spanning the gap. Germline-derived CDR1 and CDR2 are LGHNA and YNFKEQ. The CDR3 has 16 residues. The CDR3 spells CASSQEKKRAAYEQYF. CDR3 nucleotides: TGTGCCAGCAGCCAAGAGAAGAAGAGGGCGGCCTACGAGCAGTACTTC.

The genes are TRBV5-1 and TRBJ2-7; D possibly corresponds to TRBD2 (6 bases). In germline, CDR1 is SGHRS, CDR2 YFSETQ. Trimming removed 0 bases from V and 4 bases from J, with 14 bases in between. CDR3 size: 15 residues. CDR3 DNA sequence: TGCGCCAGCAGCTTGGCCATGGGGGGTCGGTACGAGCAGTACTTC. Protein: CASSLAMGGRYEQYF.

This sequence joins TRBV11-2 and TRBJ1-6, with TRBD1 matching over 9 bases. Trimming removed 1 base from V and 4 bases from J; junction bases left unmatched: 2. The germline CDR1 and CDR2 sequences are SGHAT and FQNNGV. This CDR3 region has 16 residues. In DNA form, the CDR3 reads TGTGCCAGCAGCTTAGGCGGACAGGGGTATAATTCACCCCTCCACTTT. This encodes CASSLGGQGYNSPLHF.

This chain uses TRBV9 with TRBJ2-3; 11 bases fit TRBD2. The CDR3 covers 17 residues. V shed 0 bases, J shed 3 bases, and the junction held 6 bases outside the gene matches. From germline, CDR1 is SGDLS and CDR2 YYNGEE. For the CDR3, the DNA is TGTGCCAGCAGCGTAGGTAGCGGGGGGGCCAGTACAGATACGCAGTATTTT. As protein: CASSVGSGGASTDTQYF.

The J gene is TRBJ1-1, the V gene TRBV4-2; 7 nucleotides agree with TRBD1. The V and J ends lost 4 bases and 4 bases, in that order; junction bases with no gene match: 9. The length of the CDR3 is 15 residues. Germline CDR1 is LGHNA and CDR2 is YNFKEQ. The CDR3: CASSPDRAGATEAFF. As DNA, the CDR3 is TGTGCCAGCAGCCCCGACAGGGCAGGTGCCACTGAAGCTTTCTTT.

As to this clone: A junction boundary mismatches the germline segment, possibly from a read error. The chain combines TRBV23-1 with TRBJ2-2; 8 bases line up with TRBD2. TRBV23-1 is sorted into the ORF group, with uncertain function. The CDR3 runs to 17 residues. In DNA, the CDR3 is TGCGCCAGCACTCAACTTAGCGGGGTGGGGAACACCGGGGAGCTGTTTTTT. Translated: CASTQLSGVGNTGELFF.

V is TRBV5-1 and J is TRBJ2-1, with D tentatively TRBD2 (7 bases). The CDR3 is 15 residues long. V lost 0 bases, J lost 6 bases, and 13 bases lay in between. In germline, CDR1 is SGHRS, CDR2 YFSETQ. Written as DNA, the CDR3 is TGCGCCAGCAGCTTGGACGCGGGGGCGGGCAATGAGCAGTTCTTC. It specifies CASSLDAGAGNEQFF.

The chain is built from TRBV19 and TRBJ2-3, with 9 bases identical to TRBD2. V gave up 5 bases and J gave up 0 bases; unmatched junction bases: 9. This CDR3 comprises 17 residues. Germline-derived CDR1 and CDR2 are LNHDA and SQIVND (reference sequence). This CDR3 is CASSRISGSASTDTQYF. The CDR3 DNA reads TGTGCCAGTAGTCGTATTAGCGGGAGCGCCAGCACAGATACGCAGTATTTT. The variable domain in full, completed from reference TRBV19 and TRBJ2-3, reads DGGITQSPKYLFRKEGQNVTLSCEQNLNHDAMYWYRQDPGQGLRLIYYSQIVNDFQKGDIAEGYSVSREKKESFPLTVTSAQKNPTAFYLCASSRISGSASTDTQYFGPGTRLTVL.